This TCR beta chain was recorded in a study of Ad26.COV2.S vaccination and SARS-CoV-2 variants (dated by TCRdb to the early 2020s). Regarding the study in general: Donors in the vaccine arm were drawn from COV1001, a multicentre, randomized, double-blind, placebo-controlled phase I-IIa trial testing Ad26.COV2.S in healthy adults. Investigators remained blinded to trial group allocation during experiments and outcome assessment. TCRbeta repertoire sequencing served as the tool for gauging how specific and how broad the SARS-CoV-2-reactive T cell receptors were following Ad26.COV2.S vaccination. The TCR-sequenced set comprised around 30 samples: roughly 19 Ad26.COV2.S vaccine recipients, 5 placebo recipients and 8 SARS-CoV-2 convalescent individuals. Trial participants were randomized into five groups of five: low-dose or high-dose Ad26.COV2.S given once or twice, or placebo on both occasions. Ad26.COV2.S was administered intramuscularly at a dose of 5x10^10 or 1x10^11 viral particles, either as one shot or as two shots given 56 days apart.

The V end loses 8 bases and the J end loses 8 bases, and a stretch of 21 bases separates them. The germline V gene (reference sequence) gives CDR1 as LNHDA and CDR2 as SQIVND. There are 14 amino acids in the CDR3, from cysteine to phenylalanine inclusive. This entry keeps only the CDR3 DNA: 42 bases, framed from base 1. General conclusions and limits of the study: Spike-specific TCR breadth was higher in Ad26.COV2.S recipients than in placebo recipients (P = 0.0014). The study was not powered for comparison of responses between vaccine doses or regimens. It was noted by the authors that total T cell responses may have been underestimated by the TCR breadth and depth analyses. After vaccination, spike-specific CD8+ and CD4+ T cell responses were reported to show substantial breadth. Comparable non-spike TCR breadth was observed between vaccine and placebo recipients, consistent with only spike being contained in the vaccine.

The immunoSEQ Assay was the method used to sequence TCRbeta CDR3 regions. After extraction, genomic DNA underwent amplification by bias-controlled multiplex PCR, followed by high-throughput sequencing. Per the source publication's procedure: Collapsing and filtering of sequences were performed to quantify the absolute abundance of each unique TCRbeta CDR3 region. T cell fraction was estimated by normalizing TCRbeta template counts to usable DNA, which was measured by amplifying reference genes present in all nucleated cells. Repertoire TCRs were annotated as SARS-CoV-2-specific when V gene, CDR3 amino acid sequence and J gene were exactly matched to a known reactive TCR set. The reference SARS-CoV-2 TCR set was derived from MIRA and filtered for enrichment in COVID-19-positive ImmuneCODE repertoires, a step that removed public or cross-reactive TCRs. Drawing on the MIRA antigens, annotated TCRs were analysed further at the level of specific ORF or position within ORF. Breadth was defined as annotated unique rearrangements over total unique productive rearrangements; depth was the summed frequency of those rearrangements. Group comparisons of TCR breadth used two-sided Wilcoxon rank-sum tests. TCRdb stores this immuneACCESS table with in-frame sequences only. Part of the clones is absent; in the studies checked, under half of the shortfall reflects unresolved V genes, and no reason is known for the rest. V and J calls and clone size are copied from that table; D and trimming were computed from the DNA. Across this sample there are roughly 300,000 clones, with 80% to 90% seen only once. Of the sample, about 10% falls within the top ten clones.

Points on this clone: Its specific antigen is unknown. No much larger clone exists at a distance of one base, and base qualities are not known.

Taken with the paper, the label for treatment or condition translates to: around 19 received Ad26.COV2.S at low or high dose, single or two shots; 5 received placebo; per-sample allocation not given. For vaccine and placebo recipients, the sequenced repertoires came from samples collected on day 63 after the first injection. In Cohort 1b, more than 20 adults aged 18-55 years were enrolled at a single site in Boston, USA, between 29 July and 7 August 2020. Ad26.COV2.S was a replication-incompetent adenovirus type 26 vector that expressed a prefusion-stabilized SARS-CoV-2 spike protein derived from the original Wuhan strain.

The rearrangement combines TRBV19 with TRBJ1-2; the D gene remains uncertain. Sequenced material: peripheral blood, taken in a trial of Ad26.COV2.S vaccine versus placebo. This TCR derives from a person between 18 and 65 years old who received the Ad26.COV2.S COVID-19 vaccine or a placebo. The nucleotides read TGTGCCAGTTCGAAGGTTCCTCCCAGTTACGGCTACACCTTC. Translated, this is CASSKVPPSYGYTF.